One sample yielded the 2 T cell receptor beta chains listed below, sequenced in a study of cytomegalovirus exposure and HLA in healthy donors. This PCR relied on a set of 60 Vbeta primers and 13 Jbeta primers. Sequencing used immunoSEQ multiplex PCR; TCRdb keeps in-frame clones, though not all of them. The table lists around 200,000 clones, around 79% of them singletons, with around 2% in the top ten. Input material: PBMCs. These receptors were collected from a man younger than 35 in good health and CMV-seronegative.

As regards this clone: Other DNA sequences within the sample encode an identical CDR3. The chain has TRBV6-5 and TRBJ1-1, with D perhaps matching TRBD1 (6 bases). V gave up 2 bases and J gave up 4 bases, with 8 bases separating them. Germline values: CDR1 MNHEY, CDR2 SVGAGI. The CDR3 totals 13 residues. CDR3 amino acids: CASSYQGITEAFF. The CDR3 DNA follows: TGTGCCAGCAGTTACCAGGGGATCACTGAAGCTTTCTTT.

The V and J genes are TRBV7-9 and TRBJ2-3; TRBD2 might be the D (6 bases). CDR3 length: 15 amino acids. Looked up from germline, CDR1 is SEHNR and CDR2 is FQNEAQ (reference sequence). V was shortened by 2 bases and J by 2 bases, with 11 bases between the two germline ends. The CDR3 sequence: CASSLFGGPTDTQYF. The CDR3, as DNA: TGTGCCAGCAGCTTATTTGGAGGGCCCACAGATACGCAGTATTTT.